The next 9 T cell receptor beta chains were all read from a single sample in a study of human T cells and chemical hapten exposure. Documented time point: patch test 1, 2 weeks after DPC sensitization. Treatment noted: therapeutic diphenylcyclopropenone sensitization with weekly scalp DPC. TCRdb re-called the RACE reads through MiXCR, storing one row per CDR3 protein. The table includes some 83,000 distinct CDR3 sequences, roughly 10% detected once. The sample here was whole blood, taken in connection with sensitization to the hapten diphenylcyclopropenone (DPC). Source of these receptors: a woman aged 45-65 years with alopecia areata. Some clones in this sample may be carry-over from other donors' samples.

This clonotype was counted at least ten times. The rearrangement joins TRBV27 to TRBJ2-3, with a tentative D call TRBD1 (6 bases). V lost 5 bases, J lost 2 bases, and 20 bases lay in between. This CDR3 has 17 amino acids. Germline V gene sequence: CDR1 MNHEY, CDR2 SMNVEV (reference sequence). The CDR3: CASSPNHQGSLTDTQYF. The DNA for the CDR3 is TGTGCCAGCAGTCCCAATCACCAGGGGTCGCTCACAGATACGCAGTATTTT.

The V gene is TRBV6-5, the J gene TRBJ2-5; D ambiguous. The germline V gene encodes CDR1 MNHEY and CDR2 SVGAGI. V was cut by 7 bases and J by 5 bases, with 14 bases left in between. The CDR3 contains 13 residues. CDR3 loop: CASTRSAAETQYF. In DNA form, the CDR3 reads TGTGCCAGCACCCGGTCGGCTGCGGAGACCCAGTACTTC.

For the CDR3, the DNA is TGCAGTGCTAGAGTTTCAGGGAGGGAGACCCAGTACTTC. This codes for CSARVSGRETQYF. The J gene is TRBJ2-5, the V gene TRBV20-1, with D possibly being TRBD2 (6 bases). Germline assignment: CDR1 DFQATT and CDR2 SNEGSKA (reference sequence). The CDR3 spans 13 residues. V lost 1 base to trimming and J lost 5 bases, with 11 bases between them.

The V and J genes are TRBV4-3 and TRBJ1-6; 10 bases are a match to TRBD1. This CDR3 is built from 17 residues. Germline trimming cut 0 bases from V and 4 bases from J; bases unmatched to any gene: 3. The germline CDR1 and CDR2 sequences are LGHNA and YSLEER. The CDR3 reads CASSQEAGQGYNSPLHF. For the CDR3, the DNA is TGCGCCAGCAGCCAAGAAGCGGGACAGGGGTATAATTCACCCCTCCACTTT.

The V and J genes are TRBV7-8 and TRBJ2-5; 8 bases are shared with TRBD2. Unmatched junction bases numbered 16, after V lost 5 bases and J lost 2 bases. CDR1 is SGHVS, CDR2 FQNEAQ, per germline. The CDR3 consists of 18 residues. CDR3 DNA: TGTGCCAGCAGCCCCCCTGGGTCTCTAGCGGGTTCTCAAGAGACCCAGTACTTC. This translates into CASSPPGSLAGSQETQYF.

Ten or more counts support this clonotype. The gene calls are TRBV27 and TRBJ2-1; TRBD2 matches at 10 bases. Trimming cost V 4 bases and J 6 bases; bases outside gene matches: 3. Germline CDR1 reads MNHEY; CDR2 reads SMNVEV (reference sequence). The CDR3 runs 14 residues. The CDR3 DNA sequence: TGTGCCAGCAGTTACGCTAGCGGGAGCAATGAGCAGTTCTTC. Encoded protein: CASSYASGSNEQFF.

This clonotype was seen repeatedly, ten times or more. The chain has TRBV6-2 or TRBV6-3 and TRBJ1-1; no reliable D call. Trimming removed 2 bases at V and 8 bases at J, with 18 bases between. Looked up from germline, CDR1 is MNHEY and CDR2 is SVGEGT. The CDR3 is 15 amino acids. CDR3 bases: TGTGCCAGCAGTTACGTATCGAGTCAGCGAGGGGAAGCTTTCTTT. This translates into CASSYVSSQRGEAFF.

The gene calls are TRBV20-1 and TRBJ1-1; unclear D gene. This CDR3 comprises 13 residues. The germline V and J ends were trimmed by 1 base and 4 bases, with 10 bases remaining between them. The germline gives CDR1 DFQATT, CDR2 SNEGSKA (reference sequence). DNA for the CDR3: TGCAGTGCTAGAGTAAATCTAGCCACTGAAGCTTTCTTT. Amino acid sequence: CSARVNLATEAFF.

This clonotype was recorded at least ten times. The rearrangement uses TRBV2 and TRBJ2-1; 10 positions match TRBD2. The CDR3 spans 14 residues. The V gene's germline CDR1 is SNHLY and CDR2 FYNNEI. CDR3 residues: CATTPGLARNEQFF. The CDR3, as DNA: TGTGCTACGACGCCGGGACTAGCGCGAAATGAGCAGTTCTTC.